The present T cell receptor beta chain was sequenced within a study of CD8+CD57+ T cells in acquired aplastic anemia. On the study more broadly: Sorted CD4+ and CD8+ cell DNA averaged roughly 3.2 ug. Study-level points and caveats: Patients and controls shared 25 to 30 CD8+ CDR3 sequences.

TCR beta VDJ combinations and CDR3 sequences were profiled from genomic DNA. In TCRdb, the reads were re-called with MiXCR into one record per CDR3 protein. The sample holds 150,000 to 200,000 distinct CDR3 sequences, about two thirds seen once. This clonotype was picked up one time. Its antigen is currently unknown. In patients chosen for sequencing, flow cytometry had shown CD8+CD57+ cell expansion. The enrolled patients all had severe acquired aplastic anemia. The CDR3 length is 14 residues. Trimming removed 7 bases at V and 9 bases at J, with 16 bases between. The germline V gene encodes CDR1 SGHDN and CDR2 FVKESK.

This clonotype was sampled from a human donor with aplastic anemia. The specimen was sorted CD4+, CD8+, or CD8+CD57+ T cells (not recorded which) from PBMCs. The genes are TRBV14 and TRBJ1-6; tentative D call: TRBD1 (6 bases). CDR3 amino acids: CASNKQGLGSPLHF. The CDR3 bases are TGTGCCAGCAATAAACAGGGATTAGGTTCACCCCTCCACTTT.